This T cell receptor (beta chain) was sequenced during a study of T cell clones after liver transplantation. Background on the study: Post-transplant blood was tracked for graft-donor-reactive T cell clones identified in a pre-transplant mixed lymphocyte reaction. Tolerance: complete withdrawal held at least one year, liver enzymes staying within twice normal. General study results and limits: Compared with third party-reactive sequences, donor-reactive ones declined more, independent of withdrawal success.

About this clone itself: Its matching antigen is unknown.

TCRdb keeps only in-frame clones here, not all; method: immunoSEQ multiplex PCR. The sample lists nearly 55,000 clones, 65% to 85% occurring once. V gave up 0 bases and J gave up 4 bases; unmatched junction bases: 5. The V gene's germline CDR1 is SGHRS and CDR2 YFSETQ. The CDR3 is made up of 16 amino acids. The source of this sequence is a human donor who received a liver transplant. This chain connects TRBV5-1 to TRBJ2-5; TRBD2 agrees at 11 bases. This material consisted of CD4+ T cells from blood, taken before liver transplant. CDR3 sequence (DNA): TGCGCCAGCAGCTTGGATATAGCGGGGGGGCGAGAGACCCAGTACTTC. Translating gives CASSLDIAGGRETQYF.